This T cell receptor beta chain comes out of a study of CD8 T cells in Susac syndrome. Germline CDR1 and CDR2: SGHTA and FQGTGA. This CDR3 contains 16 residues. J was trimmed by 8 bases and V by 4 bases; bases with no gene match: 12. In the multiple sclerosis control group, patients were treatment-naive and had stable or active relapsing-remitting disease. cDNA came from about 0.5 to 1 ug RNA primed by random hexamers. Amplification of TCR beta CDR3 used immunoSEQ multiplex PCR across 54 Vbeta and 13 Jbeta. MiXCR, applied by TCRdb to the immunoSEQ multiplex PCR reads, yields one record per CDR3 protein. The table shows about 150,000 distinct CDR3 sequences, with approximately 94% occurring only once.

The TCR was taken from a human donor with multiple sclerosis. The sample consisted of CD8+ T cells from PBMCs. The chain links TRBV7-3 to TRBJ2-1; TRBD2 agrees at 9 bases. In DNA form, the CDR3 reads TGTGCCAGCAGCTCTGTGACTAGCGGCATTTCGTATGAGCAGTTCTTC. Translating gives CASSSVTSGISYEQFF.